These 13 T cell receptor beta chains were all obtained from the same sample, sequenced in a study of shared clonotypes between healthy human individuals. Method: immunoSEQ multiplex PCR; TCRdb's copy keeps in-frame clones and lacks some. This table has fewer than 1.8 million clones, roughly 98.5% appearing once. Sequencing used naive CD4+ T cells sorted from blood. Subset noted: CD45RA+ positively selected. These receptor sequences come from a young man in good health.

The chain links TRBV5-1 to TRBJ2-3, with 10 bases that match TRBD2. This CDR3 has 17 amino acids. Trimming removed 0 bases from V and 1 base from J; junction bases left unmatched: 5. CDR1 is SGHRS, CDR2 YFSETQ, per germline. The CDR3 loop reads CASSLVAAGGGTDTQYF. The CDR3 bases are TGCGCCAGCAGCTTGGTAGCAGCGGGAGGGGGCACAGATACGCAGTATTTT.

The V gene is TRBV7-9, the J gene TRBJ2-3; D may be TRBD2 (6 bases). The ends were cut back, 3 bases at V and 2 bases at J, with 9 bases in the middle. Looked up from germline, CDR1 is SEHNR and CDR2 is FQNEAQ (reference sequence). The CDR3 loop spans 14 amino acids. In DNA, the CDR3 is TGTGCCAGCAGCTTCCGCGGGAACACAGATACGCAGTATTTT. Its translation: CASSFRGNTDTQYF.

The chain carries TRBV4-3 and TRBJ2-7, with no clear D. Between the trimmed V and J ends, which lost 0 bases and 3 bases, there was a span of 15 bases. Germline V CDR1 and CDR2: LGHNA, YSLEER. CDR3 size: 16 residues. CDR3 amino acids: CASSQDQVNRLYEQYF. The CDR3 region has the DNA TGCGCCAGCAGCCAAGATCAGGTTAATCGGCTCTACGAGCAGTACTTC.

The CDR3 DNA is TGTGCCAGCTCACCACCGACAGGCAGCACAGATACGCAGTATTTT. This sequence encodes CASSPPTGSTDTQYF. The chain links TRBV18 to TRBJ2-3, with D perhaps TRBD1 (6 bases). Germline V gene sequence: CDR1 KGHSH, CDR2 LQKENI. This CDR3 is 15 amino acids long. V lost 0 bases to trimming and J lost 0 bases, with 7 bases between them.

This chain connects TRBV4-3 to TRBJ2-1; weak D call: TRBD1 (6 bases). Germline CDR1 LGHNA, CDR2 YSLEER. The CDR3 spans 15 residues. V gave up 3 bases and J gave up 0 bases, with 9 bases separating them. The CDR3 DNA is TGCGCCAGCAGCCAGACAGGTAGCTCCTACAATGAGCAGTTCTTC. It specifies CASSQTGSSYNEQFF.

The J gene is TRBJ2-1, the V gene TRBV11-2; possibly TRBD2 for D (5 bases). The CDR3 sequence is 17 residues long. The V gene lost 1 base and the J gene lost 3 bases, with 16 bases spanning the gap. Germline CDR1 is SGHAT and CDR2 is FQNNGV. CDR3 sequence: CASSLVSRGYNYNEQFF. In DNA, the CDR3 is TGTGCCAGCAGCTTAGTGTCTCGCGGGTACAACTACAATGAGCAGTTCTTC.

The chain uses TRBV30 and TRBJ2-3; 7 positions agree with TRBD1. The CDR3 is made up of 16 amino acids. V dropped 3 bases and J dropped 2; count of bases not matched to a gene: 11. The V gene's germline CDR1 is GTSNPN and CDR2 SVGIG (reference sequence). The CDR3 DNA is TGTGCCTGGAGAGTGAAATTACAGGGGTCCACAGATACGCAGTATTTT. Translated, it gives CAWRVKLQGSTDTQYF.

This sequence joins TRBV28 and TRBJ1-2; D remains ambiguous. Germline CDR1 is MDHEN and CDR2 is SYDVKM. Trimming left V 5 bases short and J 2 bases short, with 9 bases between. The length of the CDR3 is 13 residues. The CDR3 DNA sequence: TGTGCCAGCAGTACCCCCGTGAACTATGGCTACACCTTC. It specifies CASSTPVNYGYTF.

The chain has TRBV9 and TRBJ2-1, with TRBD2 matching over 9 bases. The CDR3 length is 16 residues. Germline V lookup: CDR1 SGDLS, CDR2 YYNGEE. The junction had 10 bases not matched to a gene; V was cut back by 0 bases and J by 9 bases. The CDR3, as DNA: TGTGCCAGCAGCGTAGGTGGCGGGAGGGGATTTGGTGAGCAGTTCTTC. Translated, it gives CASSVGGGRGFGEQFF.

The DNA for the CDR3 is TGCGCCAGCAGCCAAGAAGGGTCCCTAGGAAATGAGCAGTTCTTC. This encodes CASSQEGSLGNEQFF. This rearrangement joins TRBV4-1 to TRBJ2-1, with unresolved D. Germline V gene sequence: CDR1 MGHRA, CDR2 YSYEKL. CDR3 length: 15 residues. V gave up 0 bases and J gave up 7 bases, with 13 bases separating them.

CDR3 residues: CASSLLGGVGQFF. CDR3 coding DNA: TGTGCCAGCAGCTTACTGGGTGGTGTGGGGCAGTTCTTC. The chain links TRBV7-9 to TRBJ2-1; D not certain. V was shortened by 2 bases and J by 12 bases, with 14 bases between the two germline ends. Germline V gene lookup returns CDR1 SEHNR and CDR2 FQNEAQ (reference sequence). The CDR3 extends over 13 amino acids.

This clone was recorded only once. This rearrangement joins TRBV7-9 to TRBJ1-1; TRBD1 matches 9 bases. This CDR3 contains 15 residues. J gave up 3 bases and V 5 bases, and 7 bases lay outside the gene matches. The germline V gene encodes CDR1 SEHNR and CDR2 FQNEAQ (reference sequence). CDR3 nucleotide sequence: TGTGCCAGCAGCCCATACCGGGACAGGGACACTGAAGCTTTCTTT. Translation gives CASSPYRDRDTEAFF.

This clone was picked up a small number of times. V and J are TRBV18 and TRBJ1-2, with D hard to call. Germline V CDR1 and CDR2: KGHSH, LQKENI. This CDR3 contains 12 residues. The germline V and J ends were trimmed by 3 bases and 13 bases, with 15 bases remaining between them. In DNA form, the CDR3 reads TGTGCCAGCTCACCCTACAAAGGGCAATGCACCTTC. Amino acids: CASSPYKGQCTF.